The rows below give T cell receptor beta chains drawn from one sample of a study of cytomegalovirus exposure and HLA in healthy donors. The protocol was immunoSEQ multiplex PCR, while the TCRdb copy is restricted to in-frame clones and leaves out a portion. The sample comprises around 190,000 clones, roughly 80% of which are singletons, and around 5.7% rests with the top ten. The sample comprised PBMCs. These receptors originate from a man between 35 and 55 years old in good health and CMV-seronegative. Each CDR3 is given without its conserved first and last residue.

v_gene	j_gene	CDR3aa
TRBV27	TRBJ2-5	ASSPGGETQY
TRBV9	TRBJ2-3	ASSPDRGMGTQY
TRBV4-1	TRBJ1-1	ASSQVLLGQVNTEAF
TRBV6-6	TRBJ1-5	ASQWDRRGQPQH
TRBV5-1	TRBJ2-1	ASAPMNSYNEQF
TRBV5-4	TRBJ1-2	ASSLTGVYGYT
TRBV15	TRBJ1-1	ATSTPGRAGNTEAF
TRBV18	TRBJ2-7	ASSPNSGRAYEQY
TRBV4-1	TRBJ2-6	ASSQEPGQGAGRSGANVLT
TRBV10-3	TRBJ1-5	AISESQRMQPQH
TRBV15	TRBJ2-7	ATSRDTSGSYEQY
TRBV6-1	TRBJ1-1	ASSRGREAF
TRBV9	TRBJ1-2	ASSVATTGADGYT
TRBV5-1	TRBJ1-2	ASSLAGNAGYT
TRBV19	TRBJ2-5	ASSTTGTKTQY
TRBV7-9	TRBJ2-7	SSSLTGDEQY
TRBV6-5	TRBJ2-7	ASSYSGQASYEQY
TRBV11-3	TRBJ2-5	ASSPSGQGLSQETQY
TRBV18	TRBJ1-2	ASSPRTGGDNYGYT
TRBV2	TRBJ2-3	ASSVSNGDTQY
TRBV29-1	TRBJ1-1	SVTGRGQVTEAF
TRBV5-1	TRBJ1-6	ASSLGGNSPLH
TRBV4-3	TRBJ1-4	ASSQDRGTGVTEKLF
TRBV7-2	TRBJ2-2	ASASFGLAANTGELF
TRBV5-1	TRBJ1-5	ASSLDPGGGQPQH
TRBV25-1	TRBJ1-6	ASSEVRPGGNSPLH
TRBV4-3	TRBJ2-2	ASSQDTANTGELF
TRBV6-4	TRBJ2-1	ASSGQGGPYNEQF
TRBV5-8	TRBJ2-3	ASSLGQGGDTQY
TRBV18	TRBJ1-4	ASSPPGTASRSEKLF
TRBV19	TRBJ2-5	ASSIGGVYQETQY
TRBV5-6	TRBJ1-4	ASSWGQSYEKLF
TRBV18	TRBJ1-1	ASSADLNTEAF
TRBV19	TRBJ1-2	ASSYYKATYGYT
TRBV14	TRBJ1-4	ASSSLRDRGRVGEKLF
TRBV19	TRBJ2-1	ASSSTSGAYNEQF
TRBV10-3	TRBJ2-3	AISESAGRTDTQY
TRBV19	TRBJ2-7	ASRGTAGRSYEQY